This T cell receptor beta chain comes out of a study of shared clonotypes between healthy human individuals. Data came from immunoSEQ multiplex PCR; TCRdb stores just in-frame clones and leaves some out. This table has hundreds of thousands of clones, 97% appearing once. Study outcomes and limitations: Researchers sampled blood only, noting tissue repertoires likely differ. Larger richness was generally estimated for naive than memory subsets. Non-shared clonotypes had lower generation probabilities than those shared by all four donors.

In its sample, this clone was seen once. Its antigen is as yet unknown. The CDR3 is made up of 20 amino acids. CDR1 MGHRA and CDR2 YSYEKL come from the germline V gene. The V gene lost 2 bases and the J gene lost 1 base, with 24 bases spanning the gap. Every contributor of samples was a Caucasian grown-up residing in Nashville, Tennessee. V gene TRBV4-1 combines with J gene TRBJ2-1, with a tentative D call TRBD1 (6 bases). The sequencing sample was made of naive CD4+ T cells sorted from blood. Subset in this sample: CD45RA+ positively selected. The clonotype was recovered from a woman in her 30s in good health. CDR3 DNA: TGCGCCAGCAGCCAACGATCAGGGGCTGCCGGTCCTAGTTCCTACAATGAGCAGTTCTTC. Encoded protein: CASSQRSGAAGPSSYNEQFF.